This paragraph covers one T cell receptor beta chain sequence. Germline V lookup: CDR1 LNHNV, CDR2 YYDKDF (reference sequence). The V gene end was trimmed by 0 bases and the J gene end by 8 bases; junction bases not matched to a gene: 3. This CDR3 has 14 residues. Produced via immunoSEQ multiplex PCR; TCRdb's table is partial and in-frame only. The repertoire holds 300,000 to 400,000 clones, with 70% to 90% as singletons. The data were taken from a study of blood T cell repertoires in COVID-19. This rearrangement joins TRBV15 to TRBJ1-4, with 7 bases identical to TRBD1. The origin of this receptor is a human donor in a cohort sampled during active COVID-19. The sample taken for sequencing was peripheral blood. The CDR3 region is CATSRDRDREKLFF. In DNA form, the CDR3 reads TGTGCCACCAGCAGAGACCGGGACAGAGAAAAACTGTTTTTT.